Listed below are T cell receptor beta chains from one sample, sequenced in a study of technical replicates of blood from a handful of donors. Clones were sequenced by immunoSEQ multiplex PCR, and TCRdb holds only the in-frame ones, with some missing. This table holds approximately 73,000 clones, 90% to 95% found once. The specimen was T cells isolated from PBMCs. The receptors were gathered from a human donor in good health. The CDR3 runs from the conserved cysteine through the conserved F or W. D genes are given only for firm matches. Clone size is stated in some rows and not others, as once, few, many or a class when expanded.

v_gene: TRBV4-1
j_gene: TRBJ2-4
abundance: once
len: 19
d_gene: TRBD1
CDR3aa: CASSQDQGGREIAKNIQYF
CDR3nt: TGCGCCAGCAGCCAAGATCAAGGGGGCAGGGAGATAGCCAAAAACATTCAGTACTTC

v_gene: TRBV7-9
j_gene: TRBJ2-1
abundance: NA
len: 16
d_gene: NA
CDR3aa: CASSTKQFLLYNEQFF
CDR3nt: TGTGCCAGCAGCACGAAACAGTTCCTCCTTTACAATGAGCAGTTCTTC

v_gene: TRBV25-1
j_gene: TRBJ1-4
abundance: NA
len: 15
d_gene: TRBD1
CDR3aa: CASSSRGLGDEKLFF
CDR3nt: TGTGCCAGCAGCTCCAGGGGGCTTGGAGATGAAAAACTGTTTTTT

v_gene: TRBV4-1
j_gene: TRBJ1-4
abundance: few
len: 11
d_gene: NA
CDR3aa: CASSQAMKLFF
CDR3nt: TGCGCCAGCAGCCAAGCTATGAAACTGTTTTTT

v_gene: TRBV11-2
j_gene: TRBJ1-5
abundance: NA
len: 13
d_gene: NA
CDR3aa: CASSYTRDQPQHF
CDR3nt: TGTGCCAGCAGCTATACACGGGATCAGCCCCAGCATTTT

v_gene: TRBV6-5
j_gene: TRBJ1-5
abundance: NA
len: 14
d_gene: NA
CDR3aa: CASSTGGTDQPQHF
CDR3nt: TGTGCCAGCAGTACGGGGGGTACGGATCAGCCCCAGCATTTT

v_gene: TRBV6-4
j_gene: TRBJ2-1
abundance: NA
len: 17
d_gene: NA
CDR3aa: CASSDSSTRFGHNEQFF
CDR3nt: TGTGCCAGCAGTGACTCGTCGACTAGGTTTGGGCACAATGAGCAGTTCTTC

v_gene: TRBV19
j_gene: TRBJ2-7
abundance: NA
len: 15
d_gene: TRBD1
CDR3aa: CASREAGTGFYEQYF
CDR3nt: TGTGCCAGTAGGGAAGCCGGGACAGGGTTCTACGAGCAGTACTTC

v_gene: TRBV5-1
j_gene: TRBJ1-2
abundance: NA
len: 12
d_gene: NA
CDR3aa: CASSLDSRLYTF
CDR3nt: TGCGCCAGCAGCTTGGACTCGAGGCTCTACACCTTC

v_gene: TRBV7-9
j_gene: TRBJ2-1
abundance: NA
len: 14
d_gene: NA
CDR3aa: CASSLDRTVNEQFF
CDR3nt: TGTGCCAGCAGCTTAGATAGGACAGTCAATGAGCAGTTCTTC

v_gene: TRBV5-4
j_gene: TRBJ1-2
abundance: NA
len: 13
d_gene: NA
CDR3aa: CASRLRGGNGYTF
CDR3nt: TGTGCCAGCAGGTTGAGGGGAGGGAATGGCTACACCTTC

v_gene: TRBV2
j_gene: TRBJ1-4
abundance: NA
len: 13
d_gene: NA
CDR3aa: CASSEPGIGRLFF
CDR3nt: TGTGCCAGCAGTGAGCCGGGAATCGGAAGGCTGTTTTTT

v_gene: TRBV4-1
j_gene: TRBJ2-7
abundance: NA
len: 14
d_gene: TRBD1
CDR3aa: CASSQEGTGYEQYF
CDR3nt: TGCGCCAGCAGCCAAGAGGGGACAGGATACGAGCAGTACTTC

v_gene: TRBV11-3
j_gene: TRBJ2-5
abundance: NA
len: 17
d_gene: NA
CDR3aa: CASSSQRGEGLQETQYF
CDR3nt: TGTGCCAGCAGCTCCCAACGAGGAGAGGGCCTACAAGAGACCCAGTACTTC